This TCR beta chain was identified in a study of blood T cells in healthy people across ages (dated by TCRdb to between 2014 and 2017). In terms of the full investigation: In model experiments, template switching captured about one uniquely barcoded TCR beta cDNA molecule for every two T cells. Age-related changes in TCR beta repertoire diversity were measured in the study by deep sequencing normalized with unique cDNA molecular identifiers. The donors were divided into four age groups: young (average approximately 17 years), middle-aged (under 40), aged (roughly 66) and long-lived (roughly 88). To avoid experimental bias, donors of different ages were spread randomly across the sequencing lanes. For two donors (one aged 18 to 29 and one aged 80 or older), the study analyzed two additional independent replicas of 1 million unique cDNA reads from the same blood draw. The paper as a whole reports these results and caveats: Estimates of total diversity from one million sequenced T cells were regarded as lower bounds and underestimates. Donor CMV infection status was unknown, potentially confounding age-related changes in expanded clonotypes. The long-lived group showed more naive CD4+ T cells, fewer expanded clones and increased TCR diversity than the aged group, suggesting age selection. Because profiling used bulk unsorted PBMCs, naive and antigen-experienced compartments could not be compared conclusively. As age increased, observed TCR beta diversity per million T cells dropped in a roughly linear way, and a significant reduction was already evident by age about 40. A strong correlation was found between observed TCR beta diversity and the percentage of naive T cells measured by flow cytometry.

Points on this clonotype: Its recognized antigen is unknown. No base quality information exists; no much larger clone differs at one position.

Reading the germline V gene gives CDR1 MNHEY and CDR2 SVGEGT. The CDR3 goes from the cysteine to the phenylalanine over 20 residues. Only the CDR3 portion is preserved as DNA: 60 bases, with reading frame beginning at the first base. The donors were 40 or so Caucasian individuals from Russia, aged roughly 6 to 90 years, who were systemically healthy. Each donor gave roughly 9.5 milliliters of peripheral blood, collected into EDTA-treated Vacutainer tubes. Ficoll-Paque density-gradient centrifugation was used to isolate PBMCs, with at least 6 million obtained per sample. Trizol reagent was used to extract total RNA from the PBMCs, yielding at least 6 micrograms per sample. Naive CD45RAhigh/CD27high T cell percentages were measured by flow cytometry on a PBMC aliquot from every donor. The library came from 5' RACE. The run used an Illumina HiSeq 2500. A second PCR of roughly 6 to 12 cycles was performed with a sample-barcoded 5' primer and a J-beta primer mix. A template-switch 5' adaptor carrying 12 random nucleotides introduced a unique molecular identifier onto each TCR beta cDNA molecule. Each sample yielded at least 2.5 million CDR3-containing paired-end reads. First-strand cDNA synthesis was performed from all RNA using the Mint cDNA synthesis kit, with priming by a TRBC-specific oligonucleotide. All cDNA was treated with uracil-DNA glycosylase and then went through a first 18-cycle PCR with the universal primers M1SS and BC2_uni_R. As for the authors' bioinformatics: Each sample was normalized by randomly selecting 1 million high-quality reads, each carrying a distinct molecular identifier. Reads with shared molecular identifiers were discarded instead of being binned into consensus sequences. MiTCR, run with a Q25 quality threshold and the strictest error-elimination algorithm, handled CDR3 identification, clonotype clustering and error correction. A nonparametric unseen species model using Euler transformation provided a lower-bound estimate of total TCR beta diversity. Clones were called with MiXCR by TCRdb after fastp trimmed the public reads at Q25, and only in-frame beta chains were retained. A single entry per CDR3 protein holds the most common genes and DNA from its merged rows. The V and J calls were determined by TCRdb, not by the authors. This sample gives about 400,000 distinct CDR3 sequences in total; about half of them show up just once. 45% to 55% of the sample rests with the top ten.

The chain couples TRBV6-2 or TRBV6-3 to TRBJ2-7; the D region may be TRBD1 or TRBD2, each matching 5 bases equally. The end of the DNA is better explained by TRBJ2-5, so the J call may be wrong. This TCR was sampled from a man between 60 and 75 years old in good health. Input material: blood. Here the CDR3 is given as CASRGVWSTGNQGSRETQYF. The sequence in DNA is TGTGCCAGCAGAGGGGTCTGGAGTACCGGGAACCAAGGCTCTCGAGAGACCCAGTACTTC.